Listed below are T cell receptor beta chains from one sample, sequenced in a study of OX40 agonist ivuxolimab in advanced cancers. Libraries were prepared by immunoSEQ multiplex PCR; TCRdb keeps only in-frame clonotypes and omits some of them. The sample holds fewer than 65,000 clones, around 89% seen once. The source material was CD4+ or CD8+ T cells sorted from blood, sampled in a trial of the OX40 agonist ivuxolimab. These receptors were collected from an adult with an advanced solid tumor such as melanoma, head and neck, liver or kidney cancer. Both conserved end residues are part of each CDR3. D genes are given only for firm matches. Rows may omit the clone size; those that give it use once, few, many or a size class.

few,TRBJ2-1,TRBV5-1,TRBD2,TGCGCCAGCAGCTTGAAAGCGGGAGATCACAATGAGCAGTTCTTC,CASSLKAGDHNEQFF
NA,TRBJ1-5,TRBV18,TRBD1,TGTGCCAGCTCACTCTCCCTGGACAGGGGCAATCAGCCCCAGCATTTT,CASSLSLDRGNQPQHF
NA,TRBJ2-7,TRBV2,TRBD1,TGTGCCAGCACCTTAGGACAGGTGAGAACCTACGAGCAGTACTTC,CASTLGQVRTYEQYF
NA,TRBJ1-1,TRBV10-3,TRBD1,TGTGCCATCAGCTTGGACAGGGCGAACACTGAAGCTTTCTTT,CAISLDRANTEAFF
NA,TRBJ2-2,TRBV11-3,TRBD1,TGTGCCAGCTCACGGGACAGCCTCACCGGGGAGCTGTTTTTT,CASSRDSLTGELFF
NA,TRBJ1-2,TRBV4-1,TRBD1,TGCGCCAGCAGCCAAGATGACAGGGCTTACTATGGCTACACCTTC,CASSQDDRAYYGYTF
NA,TRBJ2-3,TRBV9,NA,TGTGCCAGCAGCGAGGGGCCTTACACAGATACGCAGTATTTT,CASSEGPYTDTQYF
NA,TRBJ2-2,TRBV19,NA,TGTGCCAGTAGTCGCTCTCACGACAGGAACACCGGGGAGCTGTTTTTT,CASSRSHDRNTGELFF
NA,TRBJ2-2,TRBV18,NA,TGTGCCAGCTCGTGGGTCCGAACCGGGGAGCTGTTTTTT,CASSWVRTGELFF
NA,TRBJ1-2,TRBV6-4,NA,TGTGCCAGCAGTGAGCACGACAGCTATGGCTACACCTTC,CASSEHDSYGYTF
NA,TRBJ2-1,TRBV9,TRBD1,TGTGCCAGCAACCGGGACAGCCAATACAATGAGCAGTTCTTC,CASNRDSQYNEQFF
NA,TRBJ1-5,TRBV19,TRBD1,TGTGCCAGTAGCGACAGGGCTGGGGGCAATCAGCCCCAACATTTT,CASSDRAGGNQPQHF
NA,TRBJ2-5,TRBV11-3,NA,TGTGCCAGCAGCTCAAGGAAGGGGCAAGAGACCCAGTACTTC,CASSSRKGQETQYF
NA,TRBJ2-7,TRBV5-1,NA,TGCGCCAGCAGATCGGGACGGGCATACGAGCAGTACTTC,CASRSGRAYEQYF
NA,TRBJ2-3,TRBV19,NA,TGTGCCAGTAGTATAGGGACGCCTTCGGGGACAGATACGCAGTATTTT,CASSIGTPSGTDTQYF
NA,TRBJ2-7,TRBV28,TRBD2,TGTGCCAGCAGTTTCCGTCCGGGACTAGCGACGGGAGAGCAGTACTTC,CASSFRPGLATGEQYF
NA,TRBJ1-6,TRBV7-9,NA,TGTGCCAGCAGCTTACGCCTGATTAATTCACCCCTCCACTTT,CASSLRLINSPLHF
NA,TRBJ2-2,TRBV6-4,NA,TGTGCCAGCACCCTTGGGCAGCCTTTTAAGTGGGCCGGGGAGCTGTTTTTT,CASTLGQPFKWAGELFF